Below, 26 T cell receptor beta chains from the same sample are listed, as sequenced in a study of T cell responses to AZD1222 COVID-19 vaccine. The table came from immunoSEQ multiplex PCR; TCRdb's copy has only in-frame clones and leaves some out. This table has 100,000 to 150,000 clones, more than 80% appearing once. Specimen: peripheral blood, collected on day 0 of AZD1222 vaccination. These receptors were obtained from an adult in good health.

In its sample, this clone was seen once. The sample carries other DNA sequences with the same CDR3. This rearrangement joins TRBV28 to TRBJ1-5; D is undetermined. Germline V lookup: CDR1 MDHEN, CDR2 SYDVKM. CDR3 size: 13 residues. Trimming took 1 base from V and 2 from J, leaving 3 bases between them. In DNA, the CDR3 is TGTGCCAGCAGTTTATCGGGCAATCAGCCCCAGCATTTT. Amino acid sequence: CASSLSGNQPQHF. The whole variable domain, remainder taken from reference TRBV28 and TRBJ1-5, is DVKVTQSSRYLVKRTGEKVFLECVQDMDHENMFWYRQDPGLGLRLIYFSYDVKMKEKGDIPEGYSVSREKKERFSLILESASTNQTSMYLCASSLSGNQPQHFGDGTRLSIL.

The chain has TRBV28 and TRBJ1-1; D might be TRBD1 (6 bases). The V gene lost 3 bases and the J gene lost 4 bases, with 9 bases spanning the gap. Germline V gene sequence: CDR1 MDHEN, CDR2 SYDVKM. This CDR3 contains 13 residues. The CDR3 region is CASSLGASTEAFF. The DNA of the CDR3 is TGTGCCAGCAGTTTGGGGGCGAGCACTGAAGCTTTCTTT. The full variable domain, in which reference TRBV28 and TRBJ1-1 provide the parts outside the CDR3, is DVKVTQSSRYLVKRTGEKVFLECVQDMDHENMFWYRQDPGLGLRLIYFSYDVKMKEKGDIPEGYSVSREKKERFSLILESASTNQTSMYLCASSLGASTEAFFGQGTRLTVV.

V gene TRBV24-1 combines with J gene TRBJ2-7; no clear D. The germline gives CDR1 KGHDR, CDR2 SFDVKD. V shed 3 bases and J shed 6 bases, with 11 bases lying between them. The length of the CDR3 is 13 residues. This CDR3 is CATSDTSFGEQYF. As DNA, the CDR3 is TGTGCCACCAGTGATACGTCCTTTGGCGAGCAGTACTTC.

The chain recombines TRBV7-3 with TRBJ2-7, with 7 bases fitting TRBD2. Trimming at V came to 1 base and at J to 7 bases, leaving 22 bases not matched to a gene. The CDR3 contains 19 residues. CDR1 SGHTA and CDR2 FQGTGA come from the germline V gene. CDR3 in amino acids: CASSLKRRMSRAGVVEQYF. CDR3 nucleotide sequence: TGTGCCAGCAGCTTAAAGAGAAGAATGAGTCGGGCGGGAGTGGTTGAGCAGTACTTC. Complete variable domain (other parts from reference TRBV7-3 and TRBJ2-7): GAGVSQTPSNKVTEKGKYVELRCDPISGHTALYWYRQSLGQGPEFLIYFQGTGAADDSGLPNDRFFAVRPEGSVSTLKIQRTERGDSAVYLCASSLKRRMSRAGVVEQYFGPGTRLTVT.

This chain connects TRBV5-8 to TRBJ1-6; no firm D call. CDR1 and CDR2 from the germline V gene are SGHTS and YDEGEE. V lost 3 bases to trimming and J lost 6 bases, with 7 bases between them. This CDR3 spans 13 amino acids. CDR3 DNA sequence: TGTGCCAGCAGCTCCAGGACTAATTCACCCCTCCACTTT. It specifies CASSSRTNSPLHF. Filled out from reference TRBV5-8 and TRBJ1-6, the complete variable domain reads EAGVTQSPTHLIKTRGQQATLRCSPISGHTSVYWYQQALGLGLQFLLWYDEGEERNRGNFPPRFSGRQFPNYSSELNVNALELEDSALYLCASSSRTNSPLHFGNGTRLTVT.

The chain joins TRBV19 to TRBJ2-2, with 7 nucleotides matching TRBD2. J lost 2 bases, V lost 8 bases, and 11 bases had no gene match. The CDR3 covers 16 residues. Germline assignment: CDR1 LNHDA and CDR2 SQIVND (reference sequence). This CDR3 reads CASERSSGQNTGELFF. CDR3 in DNA: TGTGCCAGTGAGAGGTCTAGCGGACAAAACACCGGGGAGCTGTTTTTT.

The chain links TRBV7-2 to TRBJ1-1, with 10 bases identical to TRBD1. This CDR3 spans 15 amino acids. Germline V gene data show CDR1 as SGHTA and CDR2 as FQGNSA. The V and J ends lost 5 bases and 4 bases, in that order; junction bases with no gene match: 7. The CDR3: CASSPDRGRRTEAFF. DNA of the CDR3: TGTGCCAGCAGCCCCGACAGGGGGCGTCGCACTGAAGCTTTCTTT.

This clone occurred once. The genes are TRBV28 and TRBJ1-4; D possibly corresponds to TRBD1 (6 bases). CDR1 MDHEN and CDR2 SYDVKM come from the germline V gene. The CDR3 is 12 amino acids. The ends were cut back, 4 bases at V and 14 bases at J, with 14 bases in the middle. The CDR3: CASSYPGQGLFF. CDR3 coding DNA: TGTGCCAGCAGTTACCCAGGTCAGGGGCTGTTTTTT.

This clone is a singleton in its sample. The genes are TRBV28 and TRBJ1-5; D is perhaps TRBD1 (5 bases). CDR1 is MDHEN and CDR2 is SYDVKM in the germline V gene. The CDR3 has 15 amino acids. V lost 8 bases, J lost 5 bases, and 19 bases lay in between. The DNA for the CDR3 is TGTGCCAGCCGAGGACAAGTCGGTTTGGATCAGCCCCAGCATTTT. It is translated as CASRGQVGLDQPQHF.

J is TRBJ1-1 and V is TRBV7-3, with 9 bases fitting TRBD1. The germline V gene encodes CDR1 SGHTA and CDR2 FQGTGA. This CDR3 is 17 amino acids long. V lost 4 bases and J lost 1; bases outside the gene matches: 10. The CDR3 sequence: CASSSGQGRHKNTEAFF. CDR3 DNA sequence: TGTGCCAGCAGCTCCGGACAGGGGCGACATAAGAACACTGAAGCTTTCTTT.

The V gene is TRBV5-8, the J gene TRBJ2-5; no clear D gene. This CDR3 contains 16 residues. V was trimmed by 5 bases and J by 3 bases, leaving 20 bases between them. Germline V lookup: CDR1 SGHTS, CDR2 YDEGEE. The CDR3 loop is CASSLGVTPEEETQYF. CDR3 sequence (DNA): TGTGCCAGCAGTCTTGGGGTTACCCCGGAAGAAGAGACCCAGTACTTC.

This clone was observed a few times. The same CDR3 is also encoded by other DNA sequences in this sample. V gene TRBV27 combines with J gene TRBJ2-3; TRBD2 matches 8 bases. Germline V gene data show CDR1 as MNHEY and CDR2 as SMNVEV (reference sequence). The CDR3 runs to 15 residues. After removal of 4 bases from V and 3 bases from J, the junction contained 6 bases not matched to a gene. In nucleotides, the CDR3 is TGTGCCAGCAGTTCTCGGGGGGGCTGGACAGATACGCAGTATTTT. Translating gives CASSSRGGWTDTQYF.

The chain is built from TRBV28 and TRBJ1-5; 8 nucleotides match TRBD1. The CDR3 loop spans 17 amino acids. V dropped 3 bases and J dropped 6; count of bases not matched to a gene: 13. From germline, CDR1 is MDHEN and CDR2 SYDVKM. The CDR3 DNA is TGTGCCAGCAGTTTGGGTGGATTGGCAGGGGGCCTTCAGCCCCAGCATTTT. Its protein product is CASSLGGLAGGLQPQHF.

The CDR3 nucleotides are TGTGCCAGCAGTTTCACGACAGGGGGGCATTTT. Protein sequence: CASSFTTGGHF. The gene calls are TRBV12-3 or TRBV12-4 and TRBJ1-5; 9 bases agree with TRBD1. Trimming took 3 bases from V and 15 from J; bases not matched to a gene: 3. The CDR3 extends over 11 amino acids.

The chain employs TRBV5-1 and TRBJ2-7, with 8 bases that match TRBD2. Germline CDR1 is SGHRS and CDR2 is YFSETQ. This CDR3 has 19 residues. J was trimmed by 0 bases and V by 2 bases; bases with no gene match: 16. CDR3 DNA: TGCGCCAGCAGCTTTTCCGCCGGGACTAGGGGTGTCAGCTCCTACGAGCAGTACTTC. This sequence encodes CASSFSAGTRGVSSYEQYF.

This chain uses TRBV19 with TRBJ1-3; D may be TRBD1 (5 bases). CDR3 size: 13 residues. Germline V gives CDR1 LNHDA, CDR2 SQIVND (reference sequence). V was shortened by 6 bases and J by 5 bases, with 11 bases between the two germline ends. DNA of the CDR3: TGTGCCAGTAGCGACAGTCTACGAAACACCATATATTTT. Translated, it gives CASSDSLRNTIYF.

This clone was seen once. The V gene is TRBV10-2, the J gene TRBJ1-3; no firm D call. CDR1 and CDR2 from the germline V gene are WSHSY and SAAADI. V was cut by 8 bases and J by 2 bases, with 16 bases left in between. The CDR3 covers 15 residues. DNA of the CDR3: TGCGCCAGCTTGACGGGGATGGCAACTGGAAACACCATATATTTT. Its protein product is CASLTGMATGNTIYF.

V usage is TRBV21-1 and J usage is TRBJ2-2; the DNA was not compared with TRBD1, the D call given in the table. TRBV21-1 is termed a pseudogene. CDR3 size: 18 residues. The DNA for the CDR3 is TGTGCCAGCAGCACCGTCCGGACAGGGGGCAAGACCACCGGGGAGCTGTTTTTT. Its protein is CASSTVRTGGKTTGELFF.

V gene TRBV19 combines with J gene TRBJ2-3; 12 nucleotides align to TRBD2. This CDR3 region has 16 residues. Germline V gives CDR1 LNHDA, CDR2 SQIVND (reference sequence). V shed 6 bases and J 1 base; nucleotides not matched to a gene: 5. CDR3 nucleotides: TGTGCCAGTAGCCCACTAGCGGGAGGTCGCACAGATACGCAGTATTTT. It specifies CASSPLAGGRTDTQYF.

The chain joins TRBV7-9 to TRBJ2-7, with TRBD1 matching 10 bases. Germline lookup yields CDR1 SEHNR and CDR2 FQNEAQ (reference sequence). Unmatched junction bases numbered 13, after V lost 8 bases and J lost 3 bases. This CDR3 contains 16 residues. CDR3 region: CASSPNPGTGVYEQYF. CDR3 bases: TGTGCCAGCTCTCCGAATCCCGGGACAGGGGTCTACGAGCAGTACTTC. Full variable domain (missing parts from reference TRBV7-9 and TRBJ2-7): DTGVSQNPRHKITKRGQNVTFRCDPISEHNRLYWYRQTLGQGPEFLTYFQNEAQLEKSRLLSDRFSAERPKGSFSTLEIQRTEQGDSAMYLCASSPNPGTGVYEQYFGPGTRLTVT.

This clone was seen just once. The chain links TRBV19 to TRBJ1-1, with 10 bases that match TRBD1. V lost 4 bases and J lost 6; bases outside the gene matches: 11. CDR3 length: 16 residues. The germline gives CDR1 LNHDA, CDR2 SQIVND (reference sequence). The CDR3 region is CASSTRQGAVIAEAFF. In DNA, the CDR3 is TGTGCCAGTAGTACCCGACAGGGGGCGGTGATTGCTGAAGCTTTCTTT.

Points on this clone: A read error may produce the germline difference seen at one junction end. V gene TRBV7-7 combines with J gene TRBJ2-2; 10 bases match TRBD2. Germline-derived CDR1 and CDR2 are SSHAT and FNYEAQ (reference sequence). The CDR3 sequence is 15 residues long. The CDR3 spells CASSPSGRNTGELFF. The CDR3 DNA reads TGTGCTAGCAGCCCTAGCGGGAGAAACACCGGGGAGCTGTTTTTT.

The rearrangement joins TRBV6-4 to TRBJ2-2; 13 nucleotides line up with TRBD2. This CDR3 has 15 amino acids. Trimming took 8 bases from V and 3 from J; bases not matched to a gene: 3. From germline, CDR1 is MRHNA and CDR2 SNTAGT. The CDR3 DNA follows: TGTGCCAGCGCTGGACTAGCGGGAGACACCGGGGAGCTGTTTTTT. Encoded protein: CASAGLAGDTGELFF.

V gene TRBV5-4 combines with J gene TRBJ1-2; maybe TRBD1 (5 bases). Trimming took 9 bases from V and 0 from J, leaving 12 bases between them. This CDR3 has 13 amino acids. In germline, CDR1 is SGHNT, CDR2 YYREEE (reference sequence). As DNA, the CDR3 is TGTGCCATGGGGCGGCCTACTAACTATGGCTACACCTTC. Translation: CAMGRPTNYGYTF.

The rearrangement links TRBV7-6 to TRBJ2-3; 12 bases line up with TRBD2. CDR1 and CDR2 (germline): SGHVS, FNYEAQ. The CDR3 sequence is 17 residues long. With V trimmed by 1 base and J by 0 bases, 2 bases remained unmatched. The CDR3: CASSLGLAGVSTDTQYF. Here the CDR3 DNA reads TGTGCCAGCAGCTTAGGACTAGCGGGAGTTAGCACAGATACGCAGTATTTT.

The CDR3 protein is CASSIRGNQPQHF. The CDR3 nucleotides are TGTGCCAGTAGTATTAGGGGGAATCAGCCCCAGCATTTT. The rearrangement links TRBV19 to TRBJ1-5, with D possibly TRBD1 on 6 matching bases. The CDR3 contains 13 residues. Between the trimmed V and J ends, which lost 3 bases and 4 bases, there was a span of 7 bases. Germline values: CDR1 LNHDA, CDR2 SQIVND (reference sequence).